This note documents a single T cell receptor (beta chain) sequence. This entry is derived from a study of cytomegalovirus exposure and HLA in healthy donors. The CDR3 extends over 12 amino acids. Trimming shortened V by 4 bases and J by 0 bases, and 4 bases separated the two germline ends. PCR employed 60 Vbeta and 13 Jbeta primers. Measured with immunoSEQ multiplex PCR; TCRdb has only the in-frame clones, and not every one. Of around 140,000 clones listed, 75% to 85% are singletons. This receptor was obtained from a woman in her forties or fifties in good health and CMV-seropositive. The chain employs TRBV5-3 and TRBJ1-1; no reliable D call. TRBV5-3 is annotated as an ORF whose role is uncertain. Sequencing was performed on PBMCs. CDR3 in amino acids: CARSALNTEAFF. Written as DNA, the CDR3 is TGTGCCAGAAGCGCGCTGAACACTGAAGCTTTCTTT.